The clone carrying this T cell receptor (beta chain) came up many times. There were TCR beta CDR3 regions amplified from RNA transcripts. TCR CDR3 regions were first amplified by RT-PCR with HTBI primers. TCRdb reprocessed the multiplex PCR reads with MiXCR, giving one entry per CDR3 protein. The data contain over 500,000 distinct CDR3 sequences, approximately 16% of them singletons. These data belong to a study of T cells in Graves' hyperthyroidism and ophthalmopathy. Duration under 3 months, a NOSPECS grade of at least 4, and a Clinical Activity Score of at least 3 characterized the ophthalmopathy patients. This sequence originates from a woman aged 30 to 39 with Graves' ophthalmopathy. Material for sequencing was blood.

CDR3 DNA: TGTGCCAGCAGCTTATTCGGGACAGGGGGGTACGAGCAGTACTTC. Its translation is CASSLFGTGGYEQYF. J is TRBJ2-7 and V is TRBV7-9; TRBD1 matches 11 bases. Trimming took 2 bases from V and 4 from J; bases not matched to a gene: 4. Looked up from germline, CDR1 is SEHNR and CDR2 is FQNEAQ (reference sequence). CDR3 size: 15 residues.